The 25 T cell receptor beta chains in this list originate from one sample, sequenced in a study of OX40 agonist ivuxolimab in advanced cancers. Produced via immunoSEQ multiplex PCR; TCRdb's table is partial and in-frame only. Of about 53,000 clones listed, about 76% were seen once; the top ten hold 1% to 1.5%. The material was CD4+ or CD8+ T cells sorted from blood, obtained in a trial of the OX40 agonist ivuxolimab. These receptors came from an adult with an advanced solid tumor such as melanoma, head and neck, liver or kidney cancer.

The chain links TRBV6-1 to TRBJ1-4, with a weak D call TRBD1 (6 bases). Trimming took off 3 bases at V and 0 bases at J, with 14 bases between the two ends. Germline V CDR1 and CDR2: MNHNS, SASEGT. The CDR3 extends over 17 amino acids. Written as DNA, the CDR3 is TGTGCCAGCAGTGACTTTTCGACAGGCGCAACTAATGAAAAACTGTTTTTT. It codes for CASSDFSTGATNEKLFF.

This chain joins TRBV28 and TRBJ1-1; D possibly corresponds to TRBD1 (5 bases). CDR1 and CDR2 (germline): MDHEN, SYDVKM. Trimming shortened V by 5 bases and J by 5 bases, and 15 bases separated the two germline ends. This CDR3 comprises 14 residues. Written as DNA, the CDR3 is TGTGCCAGCAGTCAGGAGGGGATTTGGACTGAAGCTTTCTTT. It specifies CASSQEGIWTEAFF. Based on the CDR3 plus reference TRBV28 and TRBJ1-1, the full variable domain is DVKVTQSSRYLVKRTGEKVFLECVQDMDHENMFWYRQDPGLGLRLIYFSYDVKMKEKGDIPEGYSVSREKKERFSLILESASTNQTSMYLCASSQEGIWTEAFFGQGTRLTVV.

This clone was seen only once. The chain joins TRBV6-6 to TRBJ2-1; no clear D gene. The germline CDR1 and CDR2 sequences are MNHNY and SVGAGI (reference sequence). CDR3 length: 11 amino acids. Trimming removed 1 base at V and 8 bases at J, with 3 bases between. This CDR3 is CASSYLYEQFF. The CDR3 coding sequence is TGTGCCAGCAGTTACTTGTATGAGCAGTTCTTC.

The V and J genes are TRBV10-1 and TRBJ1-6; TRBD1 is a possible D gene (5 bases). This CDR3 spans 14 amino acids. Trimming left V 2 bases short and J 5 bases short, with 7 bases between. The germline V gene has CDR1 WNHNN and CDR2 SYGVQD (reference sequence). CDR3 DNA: TGCGCCAGCAGTGAGAGACAGAATAATTCACCCCTCCACTTT. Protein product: CASSERQNNSPLHF.

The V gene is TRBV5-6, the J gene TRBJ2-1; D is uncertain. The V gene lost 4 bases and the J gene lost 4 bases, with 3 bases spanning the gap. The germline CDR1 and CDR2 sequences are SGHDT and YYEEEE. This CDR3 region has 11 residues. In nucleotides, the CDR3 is TGTGCCAGCAGCATATACAATGAGCAGTTCTTC. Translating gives CASSIYNEQFF.

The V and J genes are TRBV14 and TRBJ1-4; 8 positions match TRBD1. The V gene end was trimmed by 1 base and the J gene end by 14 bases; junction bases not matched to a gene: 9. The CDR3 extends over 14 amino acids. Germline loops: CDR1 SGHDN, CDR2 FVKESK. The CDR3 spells CASSQGQGASRLFF. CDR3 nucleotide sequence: TGTGCCAGCAGCCAAGGCCAGGGGGCCTCTAGGCTGTTTTTT.

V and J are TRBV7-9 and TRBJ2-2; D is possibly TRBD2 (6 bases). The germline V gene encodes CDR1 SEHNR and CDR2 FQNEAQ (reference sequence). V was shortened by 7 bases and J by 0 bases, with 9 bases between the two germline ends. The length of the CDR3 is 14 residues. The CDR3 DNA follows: TGTGCCAGCAAAGTAGCGGCGAACACCGGGGAGCTGTTTTTT. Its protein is CASKVAANTGELFF.

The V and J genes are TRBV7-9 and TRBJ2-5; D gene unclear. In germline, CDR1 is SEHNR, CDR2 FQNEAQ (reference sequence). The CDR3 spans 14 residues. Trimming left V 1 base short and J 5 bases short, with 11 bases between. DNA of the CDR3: TGTGCCAGCAGCTTAGGGTCCCCGGTGGAGACCCAGTACTTC. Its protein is CASSLGSPVETQYF.

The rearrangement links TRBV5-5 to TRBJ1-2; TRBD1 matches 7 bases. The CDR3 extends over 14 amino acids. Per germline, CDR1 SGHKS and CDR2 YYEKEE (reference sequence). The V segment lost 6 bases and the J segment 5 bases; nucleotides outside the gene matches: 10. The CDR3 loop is CASNAGTEAYGYTF. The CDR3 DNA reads TGTGCCAGCAACGCCGGGACAGAGGCGTATGGCTACACCTTC.

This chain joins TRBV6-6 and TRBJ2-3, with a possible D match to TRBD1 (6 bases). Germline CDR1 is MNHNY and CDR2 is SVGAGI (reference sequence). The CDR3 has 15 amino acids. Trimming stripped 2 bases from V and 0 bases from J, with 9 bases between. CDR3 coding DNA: TGTGCCAGCAGTTACGTGACAGGTAGCACAGATACGCAGTATTTT. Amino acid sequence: CASSYVTGSTDTQYF.

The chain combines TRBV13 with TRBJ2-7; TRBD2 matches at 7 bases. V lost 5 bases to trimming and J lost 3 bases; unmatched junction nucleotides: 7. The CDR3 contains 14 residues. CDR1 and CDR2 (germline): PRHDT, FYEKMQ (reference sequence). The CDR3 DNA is TGTGCCAGCAGCCGGGGGGACGGTTACTACGAGCAGTACTTC. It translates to CASSRGDGYYEQYF.

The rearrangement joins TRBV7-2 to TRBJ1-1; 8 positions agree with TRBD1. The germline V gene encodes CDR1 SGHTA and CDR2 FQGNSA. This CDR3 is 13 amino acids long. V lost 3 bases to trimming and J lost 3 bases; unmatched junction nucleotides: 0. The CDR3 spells CASSLTGDTEAFF. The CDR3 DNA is TGTGCCAGCAGCTTGACAGGGGACACTGAAGCTTTCTTT.

CDR3 DNA: TGTGCTAGTGGTTTGGAACAGACAGGCGTTGGGAATCAGCCCCAGCATTTT. Translating gives CASGLEQTGVGNQPQHF. The chain couples TRBV12-5 to TRBJ1-5; D might be TRBD1 (6 bases). Germline V gene sequence: CDR1 LGHNT, CDR2 FRNRAP. Between the trimmed V and J ends, which lost 1 base and 4 bases, there was a span of 17 bases. The CDR3 totals 17 residues.

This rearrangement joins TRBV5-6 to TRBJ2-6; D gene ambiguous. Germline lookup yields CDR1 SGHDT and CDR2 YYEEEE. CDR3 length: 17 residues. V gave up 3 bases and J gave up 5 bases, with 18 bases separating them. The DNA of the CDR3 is TGTGCCAGCAGCTCCCAACGGACGAGCCAGTGGGCCAACGTCCTGACTTTC. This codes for CASSSQRTSQWANVLTF.

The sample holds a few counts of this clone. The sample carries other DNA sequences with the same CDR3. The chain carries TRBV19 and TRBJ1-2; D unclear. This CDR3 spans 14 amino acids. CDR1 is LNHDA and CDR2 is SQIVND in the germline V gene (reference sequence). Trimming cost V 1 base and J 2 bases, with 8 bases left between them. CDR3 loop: CASSIVGGNYGYTF. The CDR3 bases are TGTGCCAGTAGTATAGTAGGCGGGAACTATGGCTACACCTTC.

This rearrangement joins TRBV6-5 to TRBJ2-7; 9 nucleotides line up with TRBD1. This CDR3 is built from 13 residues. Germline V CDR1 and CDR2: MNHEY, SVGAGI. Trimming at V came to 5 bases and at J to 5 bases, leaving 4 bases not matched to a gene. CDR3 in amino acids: CASSGTGFNEQYF. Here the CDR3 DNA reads TGTGCCAGCAGTGGGACAGGGTTCAACGAGCAGTACTTC.

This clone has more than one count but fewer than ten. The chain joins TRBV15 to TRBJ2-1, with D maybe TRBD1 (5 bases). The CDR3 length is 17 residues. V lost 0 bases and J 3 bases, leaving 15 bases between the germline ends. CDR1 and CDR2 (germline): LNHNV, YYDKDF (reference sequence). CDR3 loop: CATSRDFMSTVYNEQFF. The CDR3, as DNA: TGTGCCACCAGCAGAGATTTCATGTCGACAGTCTACAATGAGCAGTTCTTC.

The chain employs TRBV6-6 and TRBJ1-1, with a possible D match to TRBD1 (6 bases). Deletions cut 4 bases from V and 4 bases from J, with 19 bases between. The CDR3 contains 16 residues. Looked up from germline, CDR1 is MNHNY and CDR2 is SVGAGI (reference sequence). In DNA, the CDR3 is TGTGCCAGCAGTTTTGCGGGGGGCAGGGTGGGCACTGAAGCTTTCTTT. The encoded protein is CASSFAGGRVGTEAFF.

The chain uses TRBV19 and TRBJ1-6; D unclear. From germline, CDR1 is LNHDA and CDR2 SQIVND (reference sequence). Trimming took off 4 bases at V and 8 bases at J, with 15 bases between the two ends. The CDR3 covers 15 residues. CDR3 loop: CASSRRGPSDSPLHF. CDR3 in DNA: TGTGCCAGTAGTAGACGCGGGCCTTCGGATTCACCCCTCCACTTT.

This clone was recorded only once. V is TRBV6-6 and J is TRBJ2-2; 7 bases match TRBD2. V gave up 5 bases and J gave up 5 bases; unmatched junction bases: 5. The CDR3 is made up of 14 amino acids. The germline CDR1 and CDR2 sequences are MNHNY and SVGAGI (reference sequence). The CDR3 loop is CASSTTSATGELFF. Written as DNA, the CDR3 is TGTGCCAGCAGTACTACTAGCGCTACCGGGGAGCTGTTTTTT.

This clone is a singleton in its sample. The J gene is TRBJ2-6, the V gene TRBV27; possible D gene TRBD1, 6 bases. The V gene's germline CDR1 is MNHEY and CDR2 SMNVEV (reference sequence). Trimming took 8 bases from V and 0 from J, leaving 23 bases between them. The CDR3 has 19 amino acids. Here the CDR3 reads CASPWGGAGVISGANVLTF. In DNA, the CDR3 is TGTGCCAGCCCGTGGGGTGGGGCAGGGGTCATCTCTGGGGCCAACGTCCTGACTTTC. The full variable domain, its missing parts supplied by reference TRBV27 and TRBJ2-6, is EAQVTQNPRYLITVTGKKLTVTCSQNMNHEYMSWYRQDPGLGLRQIYYSMNVEVTDKGDVPEGYKVSRKEKRNFPLILESPSPNQTSLYFCASPWGGAGVISGANVLTFGAGSRLTVL.

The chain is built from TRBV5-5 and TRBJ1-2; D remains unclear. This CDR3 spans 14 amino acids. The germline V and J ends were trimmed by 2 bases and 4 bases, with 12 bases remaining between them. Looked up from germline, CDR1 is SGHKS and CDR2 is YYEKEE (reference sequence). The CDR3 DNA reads TGTGCCAGCAGCTTTGAACGGCAGATCTATGGCTACACCTTC. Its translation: CASSFERQIYGYTF.

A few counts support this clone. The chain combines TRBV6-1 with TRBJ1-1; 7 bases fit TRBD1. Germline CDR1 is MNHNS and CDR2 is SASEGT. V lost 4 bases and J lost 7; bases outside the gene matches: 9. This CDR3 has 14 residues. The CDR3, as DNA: TGTGCCAGCAGTGCTGGAGGCAGGGGGGGTGAAGCTTTCTTT. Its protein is CASSAGGRGGEAFF.

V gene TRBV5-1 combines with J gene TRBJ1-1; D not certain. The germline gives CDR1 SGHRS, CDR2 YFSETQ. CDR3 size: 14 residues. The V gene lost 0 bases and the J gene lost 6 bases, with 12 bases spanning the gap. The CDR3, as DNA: TGCGCCAGCAGCTTGGAAGGAAATTTCGCTGAAGCTTTCTTT. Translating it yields CASSLEGNFAEAFF.

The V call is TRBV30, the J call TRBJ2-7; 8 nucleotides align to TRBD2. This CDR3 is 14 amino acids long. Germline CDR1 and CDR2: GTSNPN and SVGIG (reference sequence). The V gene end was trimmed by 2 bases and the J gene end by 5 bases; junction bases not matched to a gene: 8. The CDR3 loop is CAWSTFSGINEQYF. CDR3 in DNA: TGTGCCTGGAGTACGTTTAGCGGGATTAACGAGCAGTACTTC.